This T cell receptor (beta chain) was identified in a study of post-analysis software for immune sequencing data. Study-level findings and limits: Normalized Chao1 diversity in multiple sclerosis patients fell significantly below that of controls. Comparison of patients with controls showed five TRBV segments more frequent in patients, TRBV5-6, TRBV5-1 and TRBV20-1 among them.

The TCR beta cDNA libraries carried unique molecular identifiers. Via MiXCR, TCRdb re-called the PCR reads, giving one row per CDR3 protein. The data hold roughly 650,000 distinct CDR3 sequences, with around 64% observed a single time. Concerning this clonotype itself: What it binds is not known. One end of the junction does not line up with germline, which may come from a read error.

Germline V gives CDR1 SGDLS, CDR2 YYNGEE. CDR3 length equals 12 residues. The sequenced sample consisted of blood. This receptor was identified in a girl aged 2 to 10 with multiple sclerosis. This sequence joins TRBV9 and TRBJ2-7, with D maybe TRBD2 (5 bases). The CDR3 DNA is TGTGCCGGCAGCGGAGACGGGTACGAGCAGTACTTC. This codes for CAGSGDGYEQYF.